The present T cell receptor (beta chain) was sequenced within a study of OX40 agonist ivuxolimab in advanced cancers. At the level of the study: Subjects had a mean age of roughly 57 years, with a range of about 23 to 90; just over 80% were male. Study-level findings and limits: At 0.1 to 3.0 mg/kg, CD4+ and CD8+ blood T cells expanded clonally by week 6.

Repertoires were generated with immunoSEQ multiplex PCR, while TCRdb's copy carries only in-frame clones and drops some. The data contain roughly 56,000 clones, roughly 90% of them singletons. The CDR3 has 15 amino acids. Germline lookup yields CDR1 MGHRA and CDR2 YSYEKL. V was cut by 0 bases and J by 5 bases, with 13 bases left in between. Details on this clone: The antigen is not known.

This sequence was found in an adult with an advanced solid tumor such as melanoma, head and neck, liver or kidney cancer. The V gene is TRBV4-1, the J gene TRBJ2-5; a weak D match, TRBD2 (6 bases). The specimen comprised CD4+ or CD8+ T cells sorted from blood, sampled in a trial of the OX40 agonist ivuxolimab. CDR3 coding DNA: TGCGCCAGCAGCCAAGAGGATGGGACTTGGGAGACCCAGTACTTC. Translation: CASSQEDGTWETQYF.